This is a list of T cell receptor beta chains from one sample in a study of CD8 T cells in ankylosing spondylitis. One entry per CDR3 protein results from TCRdb running MiXCR on the 5' RACE reads. The sample holds about 190,000 distinct CDR3 sequences; around 13% are singletons and the top ten take 11%. The sequenced sample consisted of blood, either unsorted or a sorted T cell fraction (not recorded which). The receptors come from a female donor with ankylosing spondylitis or in good health (not recorded which). Each CDR3 is given with its conserved first and last residue. Fields, in order: D gene, clone size, J gene, V gene, CDR3 DNA, CDR3 protein. A D gene is named only where the DNA matches it firmly. Some rows have no size entry. The others give once, few or many, or a class for an expanded clone.

D: .; size: many; J: TRBJ1-5; V: TRBV10-2; DNA: TGCGCCAGCAGTGTAGGACCGCCCCAGCATTTT; CDR3: CASSVGPPQHF
D: .; size: many; J: TRBJ2-2; V: TRBV20-1; DNA: TGCAGTGCTAGGGATCCGAAGGGGACCGGGGAGCTGTTTTTT; CDR3: CSARDPKGTGELFF
D: .; size: many; J: TRBJ1-2; V: TRBV12-3/TRBV12-4; DNA: TGTGCCAGCAGCCCTGGTCAGGGGATAGGTGGCTACACCTTC; CDR3: CASSPGQGIGGYTF
D: TRBD1; size: many; J: TRBJ1-2; V: TRBV20-1; DNA: TGCAGTGCTAGGGGCGCTAACCGGGACAGGGGCGGCTACACCTTC; CDR3: CSARGANRDRGGYTF
D: TRBD2; size: many; J: TRBJ2-1; V: TRBV18; DNA: TGTGCCAGCTCACCAGGGACTAGCGGGAGGAACGAGCAGTTCTTC; CDR3: CASSPGTSGRNEQFF
D: TRBD2; size: many; J: TRBJ2-7; V: TRBV7-2; DNA: TGTGCCAGCAGCTTAGAGAGTTTAGGGACTAGGGGAGTCGAGCAGTACTTC; CDR3: CASSLESLGTRGVEQYF
D: TRBD2; size: many; J: TRBJ2-7; V: TRBV11-2; DNA: TGTGCCAGCAGCAGAACCGGGACTAGCGCCACCTACGAGCAGTACTTC; CDR3: CASSRTGTSATYEQYF
D: TRBD1; size: many; J: TRBJ1-1; V: TRBV20-1; DNA: TGCAGTGCTGAAACGGACAGGGGAGGTGGTGAAGCTTTCTTT; CDR3: CSAETDRGGGEAFF
D: .; size: many; J: TRBJ2-7; V: TRBV5-1; DNA: TGCGCCAGCACCTATACAGGAGTTAATACCTACGAGCAGTACTTC; CDR3: CASTYTGVNTYEQYF
D: .; size: .; J: TRBJ2-6; V: TRBV5-1; DNA: TGCGCCAGCAGCTTGGCCTTGCGGGGAAGCTCTGGGGCCAACGTCCTGACTTTC; CDR3: CASSLALRGSSGANVLTF
D: .; size: .; J: TRBJ2-5; V: TRBV6-6; DNA: TGTGCCAGCAGCCTCAGAGAGAAGACCCAGTACTTC; CDR3: CASSLREKTQYF
D: .; size: few; J: TRBJ2-2; V: TRBV7-3; DNA: TGTGCCAGCAGCCTAAGCCAATCGAGAGAGCTGTTTTTT; CDR3: CASSLSQSRELFF
D: TRBD1; size: .; J: TRBJ2-7; V: TRBV14; DNA: TGTGCCAGCAGCCAAAACAGGGGGTGGCAGTACTTC; CDR3: CASSQNRGWQYF
D: .; size: many; J: TRBJ1-1; V: TRBV12-3/TRBV12-4; DNA: TGTGCCAGCAGTTTAGACTGGAACACTGAAGCTTTCTTT; CDR3: CASSLDWNTEAFF
D: TRBD2; size: many; J: TRBJ2-3; V: TRBV6-1; DNA: TGTGCCAGCAGCCCGGGACTAGCGGGAGAAGGAGATACGCAGTATTTT; CDR3: CASSPGLAGEGDTQYF
D: TRBD2; size: .; J: TRBJ2-7; V: TRBV20-1; DNA: TGCAGTGCTGCGACTAGCGGGAGCTACGAGCAGTACTTC; CDR3: CSAATSGSYEQYF
D: .; size: many; J: TRBJ2-7; V: TRBV25-1; DNA: TGTGCGGCCGCGGATGGCTACTACGAGCAGTACTTC; CDR3: CAAADGYYEQYF
D: .; size: many; J: TRBJ1-5; V: TRBV3-1; DNA: TGTGCCAGCAGCCAAGATCTTAGCGGCAATCAGCCCCAGCATTTT; CDR3: CASSQDLSGNQPQHF
D: TRBD2; size: few; J: TRBJ2-7; V: TRBV4-2; DNA: TGTGCCAGCAGCCCGGGAGGCGGGGCATCTTACGAGCAGTACTTC; CDR3: CASSPGGGASYEQYF
D: .; size: many; J: TRBJ2-1; V: TRBV6-1; DNA: TGTGCCAGTAGGTACGCGGCCGATTTCTTC; CDR3: CASRYAADFF
D: .; size: few; J: TRBJ2-2; V: TRBV7-2; DNA: TGTGCCAGCAGCTTACAGGGGCGGGTGAACACCGGGGAGCTGTTTTTT; CDR3: CASSLQGRVNTGELFF
D: .; size: many; J: TRBJ2-1; V: TRBV28; DNA: TGTGCCAGCAGCTCACTAGGGACATCGGTTTTCTTC; CDR3: CASSSLGTSVFF
D: .; size: few; J: TRBJ1-2; V: TRBV7-2; DNA: TGTGCCAGCAGCGCAAGGGAGGAGGGGGATTATGGCTACACCTTC; CDR3: CASSAREEGDYGYTF
D: .; size: few; J: TRBJ2-2; V: TRBV11-2; DNA: TGTGCCAGCAGCTTAGTTGTGAACACCGGGGAGCTGTTTTTT; CDR3: CASSLVVNTGELFF
D: .; size: .; J: TRBJ1-5; V: TRBV27; DNA: TGTGCCAGCACCGTCCCGGGCAGGTGGCAGCCCCAGCATTTT; CDR3: CASTVPGRWQPQHF
D: .; size: many; J: TRBJ2-1; V: TRBV20-1; DNA: TGCAGTGCTAGGGGAACCGGGACTGCGACCTACAATGAGCAGTTCTTC; CDR3: CSARGTGTATYNEQFF
D: .; size: .; J: TRBJ2-5; V: TRBV25-1; DNA: TGTGCCAGCTCCAGGTCAAGCGAGACCCAGTACTTC; CDR3: CASSRSSETQYF
D: .; size: medium-sized; J: TRBJ1-4; V: TRBV5-1; DNA: TGCGCCAGCAGCTTGGAAGGTTTCGTTGGGACACAGGATGAAAAACTGTTTTTT; CDR3: CASSLEGFVGTQDEKLFF
D: TRBD2; size: .; J: TRBJ2-1; V: TRBV2; DNA: TGTGCCAGCAGTAAACCGGGACTAGCGGGAGCATCTCGCAATGAGCAGTTCTTC; CDR3: CASSKPGLAGASRNEQFF
D: .; size: many; J: TRBJ1-1; V: TRBV5-1; DNA: TGCGCCAGCAGCTTGCAGACAGGAGGTAGGGGGAACACTGAAGCTTTCTTT; CDR3: CASSLQTGGRGNTEAFF
D: TRBD1; size: many; J: TRBJ2-1; V: TRBV12-3/TRBV12-4; DNA: TGTGCCAGCAGACCCGGGACAGGGGGAAATGAGCAGTTCTTC; CDR3: CASRPGTGGNEQFF
D: .; size: .; J: TRBJ2-3; V: TRBV7-9; DNA: TGTGCCGGGGTGGGCGTGACAGATACGCAGTATTTT; CDR3: CAGVGVTDTQYF
D: TRBD2; size: many; J: TRBJ2-5; V: TRBV5-1; DNA: TGCGCCAGCAGCTCCCATATTTTGTTGGAACTAGCGAGGGGTACGCCCCAGTACTTC; CDR3: CASSSHILLELARGTPQYF
D: .; size: few; J: TRBJ2-2; V: TRBV20-1; DNA: TGCAGTGCTATGGAGGGGCAGTTTACCGGGGAGCTGTTTTTT; CDR3: CSAMEGQFTGELFF
D: .; size: many; J: TRBJ2-7; V: TRBV5-1; DNA: TGCGCCAGCAGCTTGGGCTTGAACGGGATCTTCTACGAGCAGTACTTC; CDR3: CASSLGLNGIFYEQYF
D: TRBD1; size: .; J: TRBJ2-3; V: TRBV20-1; DNA: TGCAGTGCTAGAAAGCCGGGACAGGGGTCAGATACGCAGTATTTT; CDR3: CSARKPGQGSDTQYF
D: .; size: many; J: TRBJ2-7; V: TRBV7-3; DNA: TGTGCCAGCAGCTTCCTAGCAGGCGGCTACGAGCAGTACTTC; CDR3: CASSFLAGGYEQYF
D: TRBD1; size: many; J: TRBJ1-5; V: TRBV7-2; DNA: TGTGCCAGCAGCTTAACAGGGGTACAGCCCCAGCATTTT; CDR3: CASSLTGVQPQHF
D: .; size: few; J: TRBJ1-2; V: TRBV5-1; DNA: TGCGCCAGCAGCTTCGGCCCAGGGGTGACTAACTATGGCTACACCTTC; CDR3: CASSFGPGVTNYGYTF
D: TRBD2; size: .; J: TRBJ2-6; V: TRBV20-1; DNA: TGCAGTGCCCCCCCGGGACTAGCGGGAGTGTTCTCTGGGGCCAACGTCCTGACTTTC; CDR3: CSAPPGLAGVFSGANVLTF
D: TRBD2; size: many; J: TRBJ2-1; V: TRBV29-1; DNA: TGCAGCGTTGGACGGCTAGCGGGAGATAATGAGCAGTTCTTC; CDR3: CSVGRLAGDNEQFF
D: .; size: few; J: TRBJ1-5; V: TRBV30; DNA: TGTGCCTGGAAGTATCCAGGCAACAATCAGCCCCAGCATTTT; CDR3: CAWKYPGNNQPQHF
D: .; size: once; J: TRBJ2-3; V: TRBV5-1; DNA: TGCGCCAGCAGCTTATCTCTAGCCGGAGATATGCAGTATTTT; CDR3: CASSLSLAGDMQYF
D: .; size: .; J: TRBJ2-1; V: TRBV30; DNA: TGTGCCTGGAGTATTGGTAGCGGACAAAGACAGTTCTTC; CDR3: CAWSIGSGQRQFF
D: .; size: many; J: TRBJ2-1; V: TRBV5-1; DNA: TGCGCCAGCAGCCGTCCTGAGTCTGAGCAGTTCTTC; CDR3: CASSRPESEQFF
D: TRBD1; size: few; J: TRBJ1-2; V: TRBV20-1; DNA: TGCAGTGCTAGAGAAGGGGGCCGTTATGGCTACACCTTC; CDR3: CSAREGGRYGYTF
D: .; size: .; J: TRBJ1-1; V: TRBV4-3; DNA: TGCGCCAGCAGCCAAGATTTAGGCAGGGCAAACACTGAAGCTTTCTTT; CDR3: CASSQDLGRANTEAFF
D: .; size: few; J: TRBJ1-2; V: TRBV7-8; DNA: TGTGCCAGCAGCTCAGACAGGCGTAACTATGGCTACACCTTC; CDR3: CASSSDRRNYGYTF
D: TRBD1; size: .; J: TRBJ2-1; V: TRBV6-2/TRBV6-3; DNA: TGTGCCAGCAGTCCCGGGACAGGGCTTGGTTCCACCTACAATGAGCAGTTCTTC; CDR3: CASSPGTGLGSTYNEQFF